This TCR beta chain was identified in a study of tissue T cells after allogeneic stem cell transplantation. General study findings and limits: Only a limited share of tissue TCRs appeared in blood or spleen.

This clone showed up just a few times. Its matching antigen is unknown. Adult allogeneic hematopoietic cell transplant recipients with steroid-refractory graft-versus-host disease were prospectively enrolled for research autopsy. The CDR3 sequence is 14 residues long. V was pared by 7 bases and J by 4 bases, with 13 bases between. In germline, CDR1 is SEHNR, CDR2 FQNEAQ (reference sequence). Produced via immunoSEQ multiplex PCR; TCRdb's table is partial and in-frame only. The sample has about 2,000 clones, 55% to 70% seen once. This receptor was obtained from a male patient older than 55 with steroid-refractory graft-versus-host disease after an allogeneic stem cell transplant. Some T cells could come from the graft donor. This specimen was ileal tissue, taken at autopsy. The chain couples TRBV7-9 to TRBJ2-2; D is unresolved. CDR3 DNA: TGTGCCAGCATCCCATTCTGGGCCACCGGGGAGCTGTTTTTT. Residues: CASIPFWATGELFF. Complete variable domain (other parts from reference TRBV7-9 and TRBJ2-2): DTGVSQNPRHKITKRGQNVTFRCDPISEHNRLYWYRQTLGQGPEFLTYFQNEAQLEKSRLLSDRFSAERPKGSFSTLEIQRTEQGDSAMYLCASIPFWATGELFFGEGSRLTVL.